The next 6 T cell receptor beta chains were all read from a single sample in a study of response to subunit inactivated influenza vaccine. TCRdb processed the RT-PCR reads anew with MiXCR; each CDR3 protein has one entry. The sample holds around 530,000 distinct CDR3 sequences, approximately 12% seen once. This sample comprised PBMCs from blood, obtained on the day of vaccination. The receptors derive from a man aged 50 to 59 who received an inactivated influenza vaccine.

The V gene is TRBV7-8, the J gene TRBJ2-7, with a possible D match to TRBD1 (5 bases). The CDR3 runs 15 residues. Trimming shortened V by 5 bases and J by 3 bases, and 17 bases separated the two germline ends. The germline gives CDR1 SGHVS, CDR2 FQNEAQ. This chain's CDR3 is CASSATQGRNYEQYF. CDR3 DNA: TGTGCCAGCAGCGCAACTCAGGGAAGGAACTACGAGCAGTACTTC.

The chain couples TRBV20-1 to TRBJ2-5, with D unresolved. Germline assignment: CDR1 DFQATT and CDR2 SNEGSKA (reference sequence). V lost 4 bases to trimming and J lost 2 bases, with 11 bases between them. CDR3 length equals 13 residues. Here the CDR3 reads CSANPGRQETQYF. For the CDR3, the DNA is TGCAGTGCTAACCCCGGACGACAAGAGACCCAGTACTTC.

The V gene is TRBV18, the J gene TRBJ2-3; D remains ambiguous. Germline values: CDR1 KGHSH, CDR2 LQKENI. V was clipped by 2 bases and J by 4 bases, with 10 bases between them. The length of the CDR3 is 14 residues. CDR3 sequence: CASSPSIFADTQYF. The CDR3 DNA follows: TGTGCCAGCTCACCAAGTATTTTTGCAGATACGCAGTATTTT.

The chain carries TRBV12-3 or TRBV12-4 and TRBJ1-4, with TRBD1 as a possible D gene (6 bases). Trimming removed 3 bases from V and 8 bases from J, with 16 bases in between. The CDR3 extends over 15 amino acids. The CDR3 nucleotides are TGTGCCAGCAGTTTTTATACTACAGGGAACGAAAAACTGTTTTTT. Protein: CASSFYTTGNEKLFF.

The chain combines TRBV7-1 with TRBJ2-1; 7 bases align to TRBD1. TRBV7-1 is placed among ORFs of uncertain function. This CDR3 spans 13 amino acids. With V trimmed by 10 bases and J by 7 bases, 10 bases remained unmatched. This chain's CDR3 is CAMGSAGGNEQFF. CDR3 nucleotide sequence: TGTGCCATGGGCAGCGCAGGGGGAAATGAGCAGTTCTTC.

The sample holds many counts of this clonotype. The chain joins TRBV7-2 to TRBJ2-7; 13 bases are shared with TRBD2. The J segment lost 4 bases and the V segment lost 5 bases, leaving 2 bases of the junction unmatched. CDR1 and CDR2 (germline): SGHTA, FQGNSA. CDR3 length: 14 amino acids. In nucleotides, the CDR3 is TGTGCCAGCAGCGCGGGACTAGCGGGATACGAGCAGTACTTC. It yields the protein CASSAGLAGYEQYF.